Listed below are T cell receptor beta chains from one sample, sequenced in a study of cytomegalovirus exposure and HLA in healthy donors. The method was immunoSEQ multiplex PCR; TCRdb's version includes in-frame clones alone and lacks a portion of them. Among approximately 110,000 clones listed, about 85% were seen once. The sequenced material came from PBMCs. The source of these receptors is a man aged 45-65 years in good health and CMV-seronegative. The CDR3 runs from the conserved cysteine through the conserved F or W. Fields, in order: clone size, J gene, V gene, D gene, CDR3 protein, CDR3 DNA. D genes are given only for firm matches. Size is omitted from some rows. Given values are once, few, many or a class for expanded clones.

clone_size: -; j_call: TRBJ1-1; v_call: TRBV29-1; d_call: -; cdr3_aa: CSVTRTLKNTEAFF; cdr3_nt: TGCAGCGTGACTCGGACACTTAAGAACACTGAAGCTTTCTTT
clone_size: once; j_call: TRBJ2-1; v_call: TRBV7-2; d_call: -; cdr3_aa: CASSFLVREQFF; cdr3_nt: TGTGCCAGCAGCTTCCTAGTACGTGAGCAGTTCTTC
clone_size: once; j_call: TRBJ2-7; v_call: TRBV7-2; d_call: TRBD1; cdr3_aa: CASSSHRGPYEQYF; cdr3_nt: TGTGCCAGCAGCTCACACAGGGGCCCCTACGAGCAGTACTTC
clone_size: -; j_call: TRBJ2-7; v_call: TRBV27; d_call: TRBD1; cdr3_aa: CASSFGAGGYEQYF; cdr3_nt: TGTGCCAGCAGTTTTGGGGCAGGGGGCTACGAGCAGTACTTC
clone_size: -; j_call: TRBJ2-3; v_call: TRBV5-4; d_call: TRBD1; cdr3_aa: CASSSGPGQGGGDTQYF; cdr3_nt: TGTGCCAGCAGCTCCGGCCCGGGACAGGGTGGTGGAGATACGCAGTATTTT
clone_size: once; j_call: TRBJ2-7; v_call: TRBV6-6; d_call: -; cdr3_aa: CASSDSYYEQYF; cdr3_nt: TGTGCCAGCAGTGACAGTTACTACGAGCAGTACTTC
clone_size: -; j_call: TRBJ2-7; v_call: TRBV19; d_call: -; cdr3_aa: CASSILPGNYEQYF; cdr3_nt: TGTGCCAGTAGTATTCTTCCAGGGAACTACGAGCAGTACTTC
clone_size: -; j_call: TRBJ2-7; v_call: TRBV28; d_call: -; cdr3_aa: CASRQASYEQYF; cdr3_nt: TGTGCCAGCAGGCAGGCATCCTACGAGCAGTACTTC
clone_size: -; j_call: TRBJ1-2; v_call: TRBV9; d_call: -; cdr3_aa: CASSADGRVLGGYTF; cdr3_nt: TGTGCCAGCAGCGCCGACGGCAGGGTGCTGGGTGGCTACACCTTC
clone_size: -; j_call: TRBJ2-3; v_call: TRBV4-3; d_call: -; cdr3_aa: CASSQGERDTDTQYF; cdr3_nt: TGCGCCAGCAGCCAAGGTGAGAGGGACACAGATACGCAGTATTTT
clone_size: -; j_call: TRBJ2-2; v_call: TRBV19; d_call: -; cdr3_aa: CASSSRGDTGELFF; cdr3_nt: TGTGCCAGTAGTTCCAGGGGGGACACCGGGGAGCTGTTTTTT
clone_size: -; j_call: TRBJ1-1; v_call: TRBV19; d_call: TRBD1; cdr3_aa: CASSMGQGAWGTEAFF; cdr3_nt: TGTGCCAGTAGTATGGGGCAGGGGGCTTGGGGCACTGAAGCTTTCTTT
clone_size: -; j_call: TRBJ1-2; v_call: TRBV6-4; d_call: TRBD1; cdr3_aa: CASSPGTGLGYTF; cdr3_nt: TGTGCCAGCAGTCCCGGGACAGGGCTTGGCTACACCTTC
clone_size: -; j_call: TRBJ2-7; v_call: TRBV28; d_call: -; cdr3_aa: CASRQFYEQYF; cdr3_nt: TGTGCCAGCAGACAGTTTTACGAGCAGTACTTC
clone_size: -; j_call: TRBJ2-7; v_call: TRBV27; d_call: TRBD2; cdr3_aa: CASSFRRERYEQYF; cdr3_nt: TGTGCCAGCAGTTTTCGGCGGGAGCGCTACGAGCAGTACTTC
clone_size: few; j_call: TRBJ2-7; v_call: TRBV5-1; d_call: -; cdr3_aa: CASRGEYREQYF; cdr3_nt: TGCGCCAGCCGGGGTGAGTACCGCGAGCAGTACTTC
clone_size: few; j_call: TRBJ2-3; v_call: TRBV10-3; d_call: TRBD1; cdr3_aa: CASSGQVVGTQYF; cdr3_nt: TGTGCCTCCTCGGGACAGGTTGTAGGTACGCAGTATTTT
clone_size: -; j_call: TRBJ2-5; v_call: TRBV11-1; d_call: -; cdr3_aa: CASSLNSVGETQYF; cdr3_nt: TGTGCCAGCAGCTTAAACTCGGTTGGAGAGACCCAGTACTTC
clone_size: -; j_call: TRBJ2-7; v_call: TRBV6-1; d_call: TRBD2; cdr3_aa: CASSEAPGTTNRQQYF; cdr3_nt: TGTGCCAGCAGTGAAGCGCCCGGGACTACGAACCGCCAGCAGTACTTC
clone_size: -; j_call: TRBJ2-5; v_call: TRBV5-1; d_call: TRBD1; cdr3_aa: CASSSRQGAGAQYF; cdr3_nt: TGCGCCAGCAGCTCCCGACAGGGGGCGGGAGCCCAGTACTTC
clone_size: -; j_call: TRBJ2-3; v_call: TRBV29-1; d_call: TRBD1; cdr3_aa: CSGEGGFSTDTQYF; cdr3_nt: TGCAGCGGTGAAGGGGGCTTCAGCACAGATACGCAGTATTTT
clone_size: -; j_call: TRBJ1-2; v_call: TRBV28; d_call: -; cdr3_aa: CASRTTATYGYTF; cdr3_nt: TGTGCCAGCAGAACGACAGCCACCTATGGCTACACCTTC
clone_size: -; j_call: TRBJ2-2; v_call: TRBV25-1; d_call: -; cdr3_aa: CASSERLNTGELFF; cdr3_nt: TGTGCCAGCAGTGAAAGACTGAACACCGGGGAGCTGTTTTTT
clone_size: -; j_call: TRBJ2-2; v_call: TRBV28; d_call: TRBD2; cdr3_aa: CASSFRGGRPGELFF; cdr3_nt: TGTGCCAGCAGTTTTCGGGGGGGGCGCCCCGGGGAGCTGTTTTTT
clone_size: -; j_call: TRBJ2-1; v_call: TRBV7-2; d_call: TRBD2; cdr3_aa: CASSTYIAGAGQFF; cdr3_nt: TGTGCCAGCAGCACTTACATAGCGGGAGCTGGGCAGTTCTTC
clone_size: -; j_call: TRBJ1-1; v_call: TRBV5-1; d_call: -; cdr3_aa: CASSLGARFDKEAFF; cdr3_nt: TGCGCCAGCAGCTTGGGGGCAAGATTTGATAAGGAAGCTTTCTTT
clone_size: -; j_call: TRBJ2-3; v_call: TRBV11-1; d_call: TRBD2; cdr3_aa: CASSPLLAGRTDTQYF; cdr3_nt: TGTGCCAGCAGCCCCTTACTAGCGGGTCGGACAGATACGCAGTATTTT
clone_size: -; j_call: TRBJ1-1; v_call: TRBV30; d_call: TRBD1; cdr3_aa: CAWIGQGNTEAFF; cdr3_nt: TGTGCCTGGATAGGACAGGGGAACACTGAAGCTTTCTTT
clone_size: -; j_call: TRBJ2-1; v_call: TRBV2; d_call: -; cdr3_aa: CASSGITGTRPGEQFF; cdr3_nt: TGTGCCAGCAGTGGAATAACAGGAACCCGTCCGGGTGAGCAGTTCTTC
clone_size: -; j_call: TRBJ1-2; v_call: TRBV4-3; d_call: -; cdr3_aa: CASSQESALGYGYTF; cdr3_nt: TGCGCCAGCAGCCAAGAGAGTGCACTAGGCTATGGCTACACCTTC
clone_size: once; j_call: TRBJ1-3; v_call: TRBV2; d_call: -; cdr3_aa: CASGEGVRGNTIYF; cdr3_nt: TGTGCCAGCGGGGAGGGTGTTCGTGGAAACACCATATATTTT
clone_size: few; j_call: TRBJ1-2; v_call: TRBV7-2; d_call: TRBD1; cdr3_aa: CASSLISGQGPNYGYTF; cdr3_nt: TGTGCCAGCAGCTTAATCTCAGGACAGGGCCCCAACTATGGCTACACCTTC
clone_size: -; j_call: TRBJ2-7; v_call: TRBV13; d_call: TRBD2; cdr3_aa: CASKRGGYEQYF; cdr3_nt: TGTGCCAGCAAGCGGGGGGGCTACGAGCAGTACTTC
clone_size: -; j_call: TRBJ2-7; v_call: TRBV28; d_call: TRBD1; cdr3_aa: CASSFPGQGGEQYF; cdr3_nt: TGTGCCAGCAGTTTCCCAGGACAGGGAGGCGAGCAGTACTTC
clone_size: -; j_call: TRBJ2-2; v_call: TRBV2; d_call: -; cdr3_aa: CASSVPFGELFF; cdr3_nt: TGTGCCAGCAGTGTCCCTTTCGGGGAGCTGTTTTTT
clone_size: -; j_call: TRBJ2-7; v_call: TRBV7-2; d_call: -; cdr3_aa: CASSLGLFQGYEQYF; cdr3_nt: TGTGCCAGCAGCTTAGGGCTATTTCAGGGTTACGAGCAGTACTTC
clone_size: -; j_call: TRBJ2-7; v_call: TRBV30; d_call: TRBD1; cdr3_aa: CAWNRQGVPYEQYF; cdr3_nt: TGTGCCTGGAACAGACAGGGAGTACCCTACGAGCAGTACTTC
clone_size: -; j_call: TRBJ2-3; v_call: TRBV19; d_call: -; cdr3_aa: CASKAGNLHRDTQYF; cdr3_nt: TGTGCCAGTAAAGCGGGCAACCTCCACCGGGATACGCAGTATTTT
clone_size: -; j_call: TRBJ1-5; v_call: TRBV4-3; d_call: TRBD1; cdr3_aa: CASSLSHRGQPQHF; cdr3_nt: TGCGCCAGCAGCCTTAGCCACAGGGGGCAGCCCCAGCATTTT
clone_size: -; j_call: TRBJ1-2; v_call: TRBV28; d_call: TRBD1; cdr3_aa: CASSFDRDHSYGYTF; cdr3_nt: TGTGCCAGCAGTTTCGACAGGGACCACAGCTATGGCTACACCTTC
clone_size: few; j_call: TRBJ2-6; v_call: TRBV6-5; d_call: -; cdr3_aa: CASRGSSGANVLTF; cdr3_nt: TGTGCCAGCCGAGGCAGCTCTGGGGCCAACGTCCTGACTTTC
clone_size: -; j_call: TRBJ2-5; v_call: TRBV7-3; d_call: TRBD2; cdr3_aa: CASSEVAGGATQYF; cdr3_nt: TGTGCCAGCAGCGAGGTAGCGGGTGGCGCGACCCAGTACTTC
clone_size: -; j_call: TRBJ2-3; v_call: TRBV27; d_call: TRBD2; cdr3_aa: CASSLSGSLKREADTQYF; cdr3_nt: TGTGCCAGCAGTTTATCGGGTTCTCTAAAGCGGGAGGCAGATACGCAGTATTTT
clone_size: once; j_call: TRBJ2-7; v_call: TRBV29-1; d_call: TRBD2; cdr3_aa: CSVRVTSGYEQYF; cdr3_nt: TGCAGCGTGAGGGTGACTAGCGGTTACGAGCAGTACTTC
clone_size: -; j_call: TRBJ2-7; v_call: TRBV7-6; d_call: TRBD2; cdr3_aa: CASSLELAGGKNEQYF; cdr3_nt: TGTGCCAGCAGCTTAGAACTAGCGGGGGGCAAGAACGAGCAGTACTTC
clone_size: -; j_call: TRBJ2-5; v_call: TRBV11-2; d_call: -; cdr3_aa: CASSLGRGETQYF; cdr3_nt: TGTGCCAGCAGCTTAGGTCGAGGGGAGACCCAGTACTTC
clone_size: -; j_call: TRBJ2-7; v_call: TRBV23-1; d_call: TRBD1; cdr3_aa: CACSYWQGDYEQYF; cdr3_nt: TGCGCCTGCAGCTATTGGCAGGGGGACTACGAGCAGTACTTC